Here is one T cell receptor (beta chain) with its context. Its antigen is currently unknown. It was at deep level that the assay was run. TCRdb's copy holds only in-frame clones and misses some; the assay was immunoSEQ multiplex PCR. The sample holds about 2.4 million clones; 93% are singletons and the top ten take approximately 0.36%. The data originate from a study of shared clonotypes between healthy human individuals. The wider study: Every donor yielded three CD4 naive, three CD4 memory, two CD8 naive and one CD8 memory plate. Study-wide results and caveats: With a handful of donors compared, roughly 4.9% of naive CD4 clonotypes were shared.

The sequence came from a man younger than 35 in good health. Some clones in this sample may be carry-over from other donors' samples. Material: naive CD4+ T cells from PBMCs. Subset denoted: CD45RA+ positively selected.

CDR3 sequence (DNA): TGTGCCAGCAGCGTAGCTCTGCGGCAGGGAATAGATACGCAGTATTTT. Amino acid sequence: CASSVALRQGIDTQYF. J is TRBJ2-3 and V is TRBV9; tentative D call: TRBD1 (5 bases). This CDR3 spans 16 amino acids. In germline, CDR1 is SGDLS, CDR2 YYNGEE. V shed 0 bases and J shed 5 bases, with 16 bases lying between them.